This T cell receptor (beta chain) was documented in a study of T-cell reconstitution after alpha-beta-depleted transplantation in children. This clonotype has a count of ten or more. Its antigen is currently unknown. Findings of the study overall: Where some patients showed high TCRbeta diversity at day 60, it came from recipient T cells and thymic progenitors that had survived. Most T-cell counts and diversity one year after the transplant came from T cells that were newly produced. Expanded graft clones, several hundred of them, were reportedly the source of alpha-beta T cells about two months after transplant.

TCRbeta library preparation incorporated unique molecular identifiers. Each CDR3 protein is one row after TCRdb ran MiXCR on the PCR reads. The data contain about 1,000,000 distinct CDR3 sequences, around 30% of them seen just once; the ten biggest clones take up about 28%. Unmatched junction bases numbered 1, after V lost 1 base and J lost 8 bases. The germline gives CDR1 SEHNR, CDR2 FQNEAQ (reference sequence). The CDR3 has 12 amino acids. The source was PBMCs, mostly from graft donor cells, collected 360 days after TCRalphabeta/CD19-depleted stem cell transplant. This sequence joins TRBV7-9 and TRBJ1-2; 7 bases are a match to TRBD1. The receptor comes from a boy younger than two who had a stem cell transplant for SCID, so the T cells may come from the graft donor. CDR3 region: CASSLETGGYTF. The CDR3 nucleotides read TGTGCCAGCAGCTTAGAGACAGGGGGCTACACCTTC.